What follows is one TCR beta chain and its context. Its matching antigen is unknown. The V gene lost 2 bases and the J gene lost 1 base, with 16 bases spanning the gap. Germline V gene data show CDR1 as SGHVS and CDR2 as FQNEAQ. This CDR3 has 17 amino acids. Using unique molecular identifiers, the investigators prepared the TCRbeta library. Each CDR3 protein is one row after TCRdb ran MiXCR on the PCR reads. The table has about 980,000 distinct CDR3 sequences, about 29% seen once; the top ten hold around 30%. The data originate from a study of T-cell reconstitution after alpha-beta-depleted transplantation in children. Findings and limits, study-wide: Newly produced T cells mostly provided counts and TCRbeta diversity after one year, as hyperexpanded clones declined. Roughly two months post-transplant, alpha-beta T cells reportedly originated from several hundred graft clones that had expanded.

The chain uses TRBV7-8 and TRBJ2-3, with D perhaps TRBD2 (7 bases). This sample comprised PBMCs, mostly from graft donor cells, obtained 360 days after TCRalphabeta/CD19-depleted stem cell transplant. The sequence was collected from a boy less than two years old who had a stem cell transplant for SCID, so the T cells may come from the graft donor. CDR3 loop: CASSLFLGGPRTDTQYF. CDR3 nucleotides: TGTGCCAGCAGCTTATTCCTCGGGGGGCCCCGCACAGATACGCAGTATTTT.